What follows are 17 T cell receptor beta chains derived from one specimen sequenced in a study of beta chain features in type 1 diabetes. Expressed TCRB transcripts got sequenced, as all isolated RNA was reverse transcribed. Some clones are missing from TCRdb's copy, which holds only in-frame ones; the method was immunoSEQ multiplex PCR. The sample contains 450,000 to 600,000 clones, approximately 28% of which appear only once. The sequenced sample was naive CD4+ T cells from blood. These receptors came from a man between 18 and 35 years old in good health.

On this clone itself: One end of the junction does not line up with germline, which may come from a read error. The chain combines TRBV9 with TRBJ2-3, with 10 bases that match TRBD2. The CDR3 consists of 16 residues. From germline, CDR1 is SGDLS and CDR2 YYNGEE. The CDR3 sequence is CASSESLAGSADPQYF. CDR3 in DNA: TGTGCCAGCAGTGAATCACTAGCGGGGAGTGCAGATCCGCAGTATTTT.

A few counts support this clone. This rearrangement joins TRBV7-2 to TRBJ2-3; 7 bases are a match to TRBD2. Germline assignment: CDR1 SGHTA and CDR2 FQGNSA. The J segment lost 3 bases and the V segment lost 5 bases, leaving 11 bases of the junction unmatched. The CDR3 has 16 amino acids. The CDR3 sequence is CASSHLILGGTDTQYF. CDR3 nucleotide sequence: TGTGCCAGCAGCCATCTGATTTTGGGAGGGACAGATACGCAGTATTTT. The complete variable domain, with remaining parts taken from reference TRBV7-2 and TRBJ2-3, reads GAGVSQSPSNKVTEKGKDVELRCDPISGHTALYWYRQSLGQGLEFLIYFQGNSAPDKSGLPSDRFSAERTGGSVSTLTIQRTQQEDSAVYLCASSHLILGGTDTQYFGPGTRLTVL.

This clone has just a few counts. Written as DNA, the CDR3 is TGCGCCAGCACACCAGTGGATGAGCAGTTCTTC. Its translation: CASTPVDEQFF. The chain recombines TRBV23-1 with TRBJ2-1, with D uncertain. TRBV23-1 is an ORF; its function is uncertain. V shed 7 bases and J shed 8 bases, with 9 bases lying between them. The CDR3 has 11 residues.

The rearrangement uses TRBV30 and TRBJ2-7; a possible D gene is TRBD1 (6 bases). Between the trimmed V and J ends, which lost 4 bases and 0 bases, there was a span of 10 bases. The CDR3 totals 13 residues. CDR1 is GTSNPN, CDR2 SVGIG, per germline (reference sequence). CDR3: CAWTQGSSYEQYF. CDR3 coding DNA: TGTGCCTGGACTCAGGGGAGCTCCTACGAGCAGTACTTC.

V gene TRBV7-6 combines with J gene TRBJ1-2; D perhaps matches TRBD1 (5 bases). Germline assignment: CDR1 SGHVS and CDR2 FNYEAQ. The CDR3 loop spans 15 amino acids. V lost 1 base to trimming and J lost 4 bases, with 13 bases between them. CDR3 protein: CASSLVQGGGYGYTF. The CDR3 DNA is TGTGCCAGCAGCTTAGTCCAGGGAGGCGGCTATGGCTACACCTTC.

This clone was detected a few times. The CDR3 loop is CASSLVAESYEQYF. The CDR3 DNA reads as TGTGCCAGCAGCTTAGTGGCGGAATCTTACGAGCAGTACTTC. The J gene is TRBJ2-7, the V gene TRBV7-9; D call uncertain. The CDR3 is 14 amino acids. V gave up 1 base and J gave up 4 bases, with 11 bases separating them. Looked up from germline, CDR1 is SEHNR and CDR2 is FQNEAQ (reference sequence).

The rearrangement links TRBV2 to TRBJ2-7; 9 nucleotides agree with TRBD1. This CDR3 comprises 14 residues. Germline V gene lookup returns CDR1 SNHLY and CDR2 FYNNEI. V lost 5 bases and J lost 2; bases outside the gene matches: 4. In DNA form, the CDR3 reads TGTGCCAGCAGTACCGGGACAGGGACCTACGAGCAGTACTTC. Translating it yields CASSTGTGTYEQYF. Variable domain in full (rest from reference TRBV2 and TRBJ2-7): EPEVTQTPSHQVTQMGQEVILRCVPISNHLYFYWYRQILGQKVEFLVSFYNNEISEKSEIFDDQFSVERPDGSNFTLKIRSTKLEDSAMYFCASSTGTGTYEQYFGPGTRLTVT.

The J gene is TRBJ2-4, the V gene TRBV7-2; TRBD1 or TRBD2 may be the D gene (6 bases each). Trimming removed 4 bases at V and 8 bases at J, with 15 bases between. The germline V gene encodes CDR1 SGHTA and CDR2 FQGNSA. The CDR3 runs to 14 residues. The CDR3 DNA follows: TGTGCCAGCAGCTCCAACGGGGGCGGCGACATTCAGTACTTC. It codes for CASSSNGGGDIQYF.

The J gene is TRBJ2-2, the V gene TRBV30; either TRBD1 or TRBD2 may fit D (6 bases each). This CDR3 has 14 residues. Trimming took off 6 bases at V and 7 bases at J, with 18 bases between the two ends. Looked up from germline, CDR1 is GTSNPN and CDR2 is SVGIG (reference sequence). The chain's CDR3 is CACPIRGQNGELFF. CDR3 DNA sequence: TGTGCCTGCCCCATCCGGGGGCAGAACGGGGAGCTGTTTTTT.

This clone has only a few counts. The V and J genes are TRBV30 and TRBJ2-1; TRBD1 matches at 7 bases. The CDR3 contains 14 residues. CDR1 and CDR2 from the germline V gene are GTSNPN and SVGIG (reference sequence). Trimming at V came to 7 bases and at J to 4 bases, leaving 10 bases not matched to a gene. The CDR3: CAFSRDSLYNEQFF. CDR3 coding DNA: TGTGCCTTTTCGAGGGACAGCTTATACAATGAGCAGTTCTTC.

This clone turned up a few times. DNA of the CDR3: TGTGCCTGGACCCGCCGGGGCAGGTTCACTGAAGCTTTCTTT. Translated, it gives CAWTRRGRFTEAFF. This chain joins TRBV30 and TRBJ1-1; a weak D match, TRBD1 (5 bases). The germline CDR1 and CDR2 sequences are GTSNPN and SVGIG (reference sequence). CDR3 length: 14 residues. V dropped 4 bases and J dropped 4 bases, with 16 bases sitting between them. Combining the CDR3 with reference TRBV30 and TRBJ1-1 gives the whole variable domain SQTIHQWPATLVQPVGSPLSLECTVEGTSNPNLYWYRQAAGRGLQLLFYSVGIGQISSEVPQNLSASRPQDRQFILSSKKLLLSDSGFYLCAWTRRGRFTEAFFGQGTRLTVV.

This clone turned up a few times. The V and J genes are TRBV5-1 and TRBJ1-1; TRBD1 might be the D (6 bases). Germline V gene data show CDR1 as SGHRS and CDR2 as YFSETQ. CDR3 length: 15 amino acids. V dropped 4 bases and J dropped 10 bases, with 23 bases sitting between them. DNA for the CDR3: TGCGCCAGCAGCCTGTCCGGGACAAGGCTTTCTGGAGCTTTCTTT. Translating gives CASSLSGTRLSGAFF.

The gene calls are TRBV5-1 and TRBJ2-6; D is unclear. Germline CDR1 reads SGHRS; CDR2 reads YFSETQ. V gave up 6 bases and J gave up 0 bases, with 10 bases separating them. The CDR3 spans 15 residues. CDR3 in amino acids: CASTADGSGANVLTF. The CDR3 bases are TGCGCCAGCACGGCGGATGGCTCTGGGGCCAACGTCCTGACTTTC.

The gene calls are TRBV29-1 and TRBJ1-2; 7 nucleotides line up with TRBD1. Trimming removed 4 bases from V and 1 base from J; junction bases left unmatched: 3. Per the germline V gene, CDR1 is SQVTM and CDR2 is ANQGSEA. The CDR3 covers 13 residues. CDR3 DNA: TGCAGCGTTGGGGACAGCATTAACTATGGCTACACCTTC. It yields the protein CSVGDSINYGYTF.

This clone was observed a few times. The chain is built from TRBV7-6 and TRBJ2-7, with D unresolved. This CDR3 comprises 15 residues. The germline CDR1 and CDR2 sequences are SGHVS and FNYEAQ. V lost 1 base and J 0 bases, leaving 10 bases between the germline ends. The DNA of the CDR3 is TGTGCCAGCAGCTTAGACTCGCGGAGCTCCTACGAGCAGTACTTC. Residues: CASSLDSRSSYEQYF.

This clone appeared a few times. Distinct nucleotide sequences in the sample also encode this CDR3. V is TRBV30 and J is TRBJ2-7; D is uncertain. V was clipped by 1 base and J by 3 bases, with 4 bases between them. In germline, CDR1 is GTSNPN, CDR2 SVGIG (reference sequence). The CDR3 is made up of 11 amino acids. This CDR3 is CAWSARYEQYF. The CDR3 coding sequence is TGTGCCTGGAGTGCCCGCTACGAGCAGTACTTC.

CDR3: CASSPGSQDTQYF. The CDR3 coding sequence is TGTGCCAGCTCACCCGGCTCCCAAGATACGCAGTATTTT. The rearrangement links TRBV18 to TRBJ2-3; the D is unclear. The CDR3 spans 13 residues. Trimming took off 3 bases at V and 5 bases at J, with 9 bases between the two ends. Germline V gene data show CDR1 as KGHSH and CDR2 as LQKENI.